The entry below gives a single T cell receptor beta chain sequence along with its context. Repertoires were generated with immunoSEQ multiplex PCR, while TCRdb's copy carries only in-frame clones and drops some. The table lists roughly 25,000 clones, around 95% of them singletons, with 0.7% to 1% in the top ten. The data were obtained in a study of graft-versus-host responses after intestinal transplantation. Study-wide background: Following induction with anti-thymocyte globulin, all recipients were given tacrolimus and steroids for about 3 years.

The TCR sequence derives from a human patient who received an intestinal transplant, so some T cells may come from the graft donor. Specimen: PBMCs, collected around 30 days after intestinal transplant.

The CDR3 region is CASSQVYYKFRAQPQHF. CDR3 nucleotide sequence: TGCGCCAGCAGCCAAGTATATTATAAATTCAGGGCCCAGCCCCAGCATTTT. The chain has TRBV4-3 and TRBJ1-5; D perhaps matches TRBD1 (5 bases). There are 17 residues in the CDR3. From germline, CDR1 is LGHNA and CDR2 YSLEER. The germline V and J ends were trimmed by 1 base and 7 bases, with 20 bases remaining between them.